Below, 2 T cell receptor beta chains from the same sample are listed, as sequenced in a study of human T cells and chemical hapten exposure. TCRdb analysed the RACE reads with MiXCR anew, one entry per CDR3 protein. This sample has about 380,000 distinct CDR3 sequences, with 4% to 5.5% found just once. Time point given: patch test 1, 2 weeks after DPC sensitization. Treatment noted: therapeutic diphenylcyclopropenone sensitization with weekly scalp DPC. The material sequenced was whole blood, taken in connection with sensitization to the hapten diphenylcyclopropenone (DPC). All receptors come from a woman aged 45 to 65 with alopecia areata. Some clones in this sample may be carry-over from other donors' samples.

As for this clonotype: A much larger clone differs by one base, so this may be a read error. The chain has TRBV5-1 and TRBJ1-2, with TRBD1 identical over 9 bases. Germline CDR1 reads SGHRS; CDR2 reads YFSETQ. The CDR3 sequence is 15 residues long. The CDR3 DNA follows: TGCGCCAGCTCTGTGAAACAGGGGGCTAATGATGGCTTCACCTTC. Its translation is CASSVKQGANDGFTF.

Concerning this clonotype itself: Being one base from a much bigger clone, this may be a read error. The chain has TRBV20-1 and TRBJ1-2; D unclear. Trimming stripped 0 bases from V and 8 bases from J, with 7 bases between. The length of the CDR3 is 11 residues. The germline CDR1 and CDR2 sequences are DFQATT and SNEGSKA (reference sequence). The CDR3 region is CSARDAPGYTF. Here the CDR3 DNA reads TGCAGTGCTAGAGATGCGCCAGGCTACACCTTC.